These 28 T cell receptor beta chains share one sample of origin, sequenced in a study of T cell repertoires in cytomegalovirus infection. One entry per CDR3 protein, called by TCRdb with MiXCR from the reads. The data contain about 490,000 distinct CDR3 sequences, about 30% of them singletons. Sequencing was performed on PBMCs. The receptors were sampled from a human donor in good health (CMV status not recorded). Some clones in this sample may be carry-over from other donors' samples.

The gene calls are TRBV4-1 and TRBJ1-2; TRBD1 might be the D (5 bases). CDR1 is MGHRA, CDR2 YSYEKL, per germline. With 0 bases removed from V and 6 bases from J, the gap between germline ends came to 17 bases. This CDR3 is 16 amino acids long. The CDR3 nucleotides are TGCGCCAGCAGCCAAGATCGTGGCCTCTCGGGGGATGGCTACACCTTC. Translating it yields CASSQDRGLSGDGYTF.

This sequence joins TRBV2 and TRBJ1-5; a weak D match, TRBD1 (6 bases). This CDR3 is 15 amino acids long. CDR1 SNHLY and CDR2 FYNNEI come from the germline V gene. V was shortened by 1 base and J by 3 bases, with 10 bases between the two germline ends. Written as DNA, the CDR3 is TGTGCCAGCAGTGAAGGCAGGGGATTCAATCAGCCCCAGCATTTT. Protein sequence: CASSEGRGFNQPQHF.

The CDR3 DNA reads TGTGCCAGCAGCCACCCGGGACAGGGGGCCTACGAGCAGTACTTC. It specifies CASSHPGQGAYEQYF. The V and J genes are TRBV3-1 and TRBJ2-7; 11 nucleotides agree with TRBD1. CDR3 length equals 15 residues. V lost 3 bases and J lost 2; bases outside the gene matches: 3. Germline values: CDR1 LGHDT, CDR2 YNNKEL (reference sequence).

There are many counts of this clonotype. The chain links TRBV24-1 to TRBJ1-5; TRBD1 aligns across 7 bases. CDR1 KGHDR and CDR2 SFDVKD come from the germline V gene. This CDR3 comprises 15 residues. With V trimmed by 6 bases and J by 2 bases, 6 bases remained unmatched. CDR3 in DNA: TGTGCCACCAGTCACCCTGGACAGGGCAATCAGCCCCAGCATTTT. As protein: CATSHPGQGNQPQHF.

The genes are TRBV19 and TRBJ2-7; D might be TRBD1 (5 bases). Trimming removed 10 bases from V and 2 bases from J, with 15 bases in between. This CDR3 region has 13 residues. Germline lookup yields CDR1 LNHDA and CDR2 SQIVND (reference sequence). CDR3 DNA sequence: TGTGCCACTTCAATCGACAGCACCTACGAGCAGTACTTC. Its translation: CATSIDSTYEQYF.

A few counts support this clonotype. The chain recombines TRBV6-5 with TRBJ1-5; D not certain. CDR1 and CDR2 (germline): MNHEY, SVGAGI. V was pared by 6 bases and J by 0 bases, with 12 bases between. The CDR3 has 15 residues. CDR3 amino acids: CASSHGPTSNQPQHF. CDR3 nucleotide sequence: TGTGCCAGCAGCCACGGGCCGACTAGCAATCAGCCCCAGCATTTT.

This clonotype was recorded a few times. J is TRBJ2-6 and V is TRBV6-1, with 7 nucleotides matching TRBD1. CDR1 is MNHNS and CDR2 is SASEGT in the germline V gene. V lost 0 bases and J lost 2; bases outside the gene matches: 4. The CDR3 has 17 amino acids. The CDR3 region is CASSEATGAPGANVLTF. In nucleotides, the CDR3 is TGTGCCAGCAGTGAAGCTACAGGGGCGCCTGGGGCCAACGTCCTGACTTTC.

The genes are TRBV7-6 and TRBJ2-1; D possibly matches TRBD1 or TRBD2 (6 bases each). There are 15 residues in the CDR3. CDR1 and CDR2 (germline): SGHVS, FNYEAQ. The V gene lost 5 bases and the J gene lost 6 bases, with 17 bases spanning the gap. This chain's CDR3 is CASSQLGGLFNEQFF. The CDR3 nucleotides are TGTGCCAGCAGCCAATTAGGGGGACTCTTCAATGAGCAGTTCTTC. Variable domain in full (rest from reference TRBV7-6 and TRBJ2-1): GAGVSQSPRYKVTKRGQDVALRCDPISGHVSLYWYRQALGQGPEFLTYFNYEAQQDKSGLPNDRFSAERPEGSISTLTIQRTEQRDSAMYRCASSQLGGLFNEQFFGPGTRLTVL.

There are many counts of this clonotype. This rearrangement joins TRBV7-2 to TRBJ2-7; 8 nucleotides match TRBD2. The germline V gene encodes CDR1 SGHTA and CDR2 FQGNSA. Trimming cost V 0 bases and J 3 bases; bases outside gene matches: 7. This CDR3 comprises 16 residues. The CDR3 coding sequence is TGTGCCAGCAGCTTAGCTACGGGACTAGGATTCTACGAGCAGTACTTC. Protein sequence: CASSLATGLGFYEQYF.

The J gene is TRBJ1-5, the V gene TRBV28, with D perhaps TRBD1 (5 bases). Trimming removed 7 bases from V and 4 bases from J, with 14 bases in between. The CDR3 has 14 residues. Germline lookup yields CDR1 MDHEN and CDR2 SYDVKM. The chain's CDR3 is CASNLGTLNQPQHF. DNA for the CDR3: TGTGCCAGCAACTTAGGGACGTTGAATCAGCCCCAGCATTTT.

The CDR3 is CASRYQGARETQYF. The CDR3 bases are TGTGCCAGCAGATACCAGGGGGCGCGAGAGACCCAGTACTTC. The rearrangement joins TRBV6-1 to TRBJ2-5, with 8 nucleotides matching TRBD1. The trim removed 6 bases at V and 4 bases at J, leaving 7 bases unmatched. Germline CDR1 MNHNS, CDR2 SASEGT. The CDR3 extends over 14 amino acids.

This rearrangement joins TRBV7-8 to TRBJ1-1; D possibly corresponds to TRBD1 (6 bases). The germline V gene has CDR1 SGHVS and CDR2 FQNEAQ. With 3 bases removed from V and 9 bases from J, the gap between germline ends came to 20 bases. The CDR3 spans 15 residues. The CDR3 is CASSFDGQKAGKAFF. The CDR3 region has the DNA TGTGCCAGCAGCTTTGATGGACAGAAAGCAGGGAAAGCTTTCTTT.

The chain couples TRBV2 to TRBJ2-7; 15 bases fit TRBD2. V gave up 6 bases and J gave up 6 bases; unmatched junction bases: 6. Per the germline V gene, CDR1 is SNHLY and CDR2 is FYNNEI. The CDR3 loop spans 15 amino acids. The CDR3 DNA reads TGTGCCAGCAGGGAACCGGGACTAGCGGGAGGCGAGCAGTACTTC. It specifies CASREPGLAGGEQYF. The full variable domain, completed using reference TRBV2 and TRBJ2-7, is EPEVTQTPSHQVTQMGQEVILRCVPISNHLYFYWYRQILGQKVEFLVSFYNNEISEKSEIFDDQFSVERPDGSNFTLKIRSTKLEDSAMYFCASREPGLAGGEQYFGPGTRLTVT.

This clonotype was observed a few times. This sequence joins TRBV4-3 and TRBJ2-2, with a weak D call TRBD1 (6 bases). V was shortened by 0 bases and J by 4 bases, with 9 bases between the two germline ends. Germline V gives CDR1 LGHNA, CDR2 YSLEER. The CDR3 runs to 15 residues. The CDR3 spells CASSQDQGSTGELFF. CDR3 DNA: TGCGCCAGCAGCCAAGACCAGGGGTCCACCGGGGAGCTGTTTTTT.

This clonotype occurred many times. DNA for the CDR3: TGTGCCAGCAGTTCGACGAATCAGCCCCAGCATTTT. It encodes CASSSTNQPQHF. The chain employs TRBV27 and TRBJ1-5; D not resolved. Germline CDR1 MNHEY, CDR2 SMNVEV (reference sequence). Trimming cost V 4 bases and J 4 bases, with 5 bases left between them. CDR3 length: 12 residues.

This clonotype is a singleton in its sample. The J gene is TRBJ2-7, the V gene TRBV6-2 or TRBV6-3; 7 bases align to TRBD2. There are 16 residues in the CDR3. The germline gives CDR1 MNHEY, CDR2 SVGEGT. V trimming: 7 bases; J trimming: 4 bases; junction bases outside the gene matches: 16. The CDR3 DNA sequence: TGTGCCAGCACCCTTAGGAGCCTAGCGGACTATTACGAGCAGTACTTC. As protein: CASTLRSLADYYEQYF.

There are a few counts of this clonotype. The CDR3 region is CASSYSTRVHEQYV. Here the CDR3 DNA reads TGTGCCAGCAGTTACTCGACTCGTGTCCACGAGCAGTACGTC. The genes are TRBV6-2 or TRBV6-3 and TRBJ2-7; D call uncertain. Germline lookup yields CDR1 MNHEY and CDR2 SVGEGT. Trimming removed 0 bases from V and 5 bases from J, with 11 bases in between. This CDR3 has 14 residues.

The CDR3: CASRTSQETQYF. The CDR3 coding sequence is TGTGCCAGCAGGACTAGCCAAGAGACCCAGTACTTC. The J gene is TRBJ2-5, the V gene TRBV7-9; TRBD2 is a possible D gene (6 bases). CDR3 size: 12 residues. Germline assignment: CDR1 SEHNR and CDR2 FQNEAQ (reference sequence). Trimming removed 6 bases from V and 1 base from J, with 6 bases in between.

V is TRBV28 and J is TRBJ2-7; TRBD2 agrees at 12 bases. Trimming removed 5 bases from V and 6 bases from J; junction bases left unmatched: 11. CDR1 and CDR2 from the germline V gene are MDHEN and SYDVKM. The CDR3 contains 16 residues. The CDR3 DNA sequence: TGTGCCAGCAGTCTCCAGCTAGCGGGAGGGCAGGGCGAGCAGTACTTC. This translates into CASSLQLAGGQGEQYF.

The chain is built from TRBV7-6 and TRBJ2-2, with D uncertain. Germline CDR1 SGHVS, CDR2 FNYEAQ. This CDR3 is built from 16 residues. Trimming stripped 1 base from V and 2 bases from J, with 11 bases between. The CDR3, as DNA: TGTGCCAGCAGCTTAGGATTGCAGAGAAACACCGGGGAGCTGTTTTTT. Encoded protein: CASSLGLQRNTGELFF. Full variable domain (rest looked up from reference TRBV7-6 and TRBJ2-2): GAGVSQSPRYKVTKRGQDVALRCDPISGHVSLYWYRQALGQGPEFLTYFNYEAQQDKSGLPNDRFSAERPEGSISTLTIQRTEQRDSAMYRCASSLGLQRNTGELFFGEGSRLTVL.

This clonotype was counted many times. The rearrangement links TRBV7-6 to TRBJ1-6; tentatively, D is TRBD1 (5 bases). Germline CDR1 SGHVS, CDR2 FNYEAQ. V shed 5 bases and J shed 4 bases, with 18 bases lying between them. CDR3 length: 17 residues. CDR3 region: CASSPNARGLYNSPLHF. In DNA form, the CDR3 reads TGTGCCAGCAGCCCCAACGCCCGGGGACTATATAATTCACCCCTCCACTTT.

The table lists this clonotype with many counts. The chain links TRBV7-8 to TRBJ2-1, with TRBD1 matching 9 bases. The germline gives CDR1 SGHVS, CDR2 FQNEAQ. The CDR3 length is 16 residues. The ends lost 5 bases at V and 2 bases at J; junction bases unmatched: 7. CDR3 bases: TGTGCCAGCAGCCACCCTTGGGACAGGGCCTACAATGAGCAGTTCTTC. It translates to CASSHPWDRAYNEQFF.

The chain is built from TRBV25-1 and TRBJ2-1; D is unresolved. Germline lookup yields CDR1 MGHDK and CDR2 SYGVNS. The CDR3 extends over 15 amino acids. Deletions cut 3 bases from V and 6 bases from J, with 15 bases between. The CDR3 sequence: CASSDVIGLFNEQFF. The CDR3 DNA reads as TGTGCCAGCAGTGATGTTATTGGGTTGTTCAATGAGCAGTTCTTC.

This clonotype was recorded a few times. This chain joins TRBV6-1 and TRBJ2-5, with 11 nucleotides matching TRBD2. The CDR3 totals 16 residues. In germline, CDR1 is MNHNS, CDR2 SASEGT. The V gene end was trimmed by 1 base and the J gene end by 7 bases; junction bases not matched to a gene: 8. The CDR3 sequence is CASSEGTSGSFGTQYF. The CDR3 DNA reads TGTGCCAGCAGTGAAGGGACTAGCGGGTCGTTCGGGACCCAGTACTTC.

This clonotype was seen a handful of times. The CDR3 here is CASSPGTLLSGANVLTF. The DNA of the CDR3 is TGTGCCAGCAGCCCTGGGACATTGCTCTCTGGGGCCAACGTCCTGACTTTC. This chain uses TRBV7-6 with TRBJ2-6, with a possible D match to TRBD1 (6 bases). V lost 5 bases, J lost 0 bases, and 14 bases lay in between. Germline loops: CDR1 SGHVS, CDR2 FNYEAQ. There are 17 residues in the CDR3. Based on the CDR3 plus reference TRBV7-6 and TRBJ2-6, the full variable domain is GAGVSQSPRYKVTKRGQDVALRCDPISGHVSLYWYRQALGQGPEFLTYFNYEAQQDKSGLPNDRFSAERPEGSISTLTIQRTEQRDSAMYRCASSPGTLLSGANVLTFGAGSRLTVL.

The V gene is TRBV6-5, the J gene TRBJ2-7; no reliable D call. Trimming stripped 0 bases from V and 4 bases from J, with 10 bases between. The germline gives CDR1 MNHEY, CDR2 SVGAGI. This CDR3 is 14 amino acids long. The CDR3 is CASSYSRVGYEQYV. CDR3 nucleotide sequence: TGTGCCAGCAGTTACTCAAGGGTAGGGTACGAGCAGTACGTC.

This clonotype was counted only a few times. The rearrangement uses TRBV7-2 and TRBJ1-5, with D possibly TRBD1 on 5 matching bases. Trimming shortened V by 0 bases and J by 7 bases, and 13 bases separated the two germline ends. Germline V CDR1 and CDR2: SGHTA, FQGNSA. The CDR3 has 15 residues. In DNA form, the CDR3 reads TGTGCCAGCAGCTTAGCGTCCGGGGGGGGGCAGCCCCAGCATTTT. Its protein product is CASSLASGGGQPQHF.

This clonotype has only a few counts. The chain recombines TRBV27 with TRBJ2-3; weak D call: TRBD1 (5 bases). CDR1 and CDR2 from the germline V gene are MNHEY and SMNVEV (reference sequence). The germline V and J ends were trimmed by 4 bases and 5 bases, with 7 bases remaining between them. The CDR3 sequence is 12 residues long. The CDR3: CASSSRVDTQYF. The CDR3 DNA reads as TGTGCCAGCAGTTCCAGGGTAGATACGCAGTATTTT.